This entry describes one TCR beta chain. The antigen remains undetermined. This specimen belongs to a study of T cells expressing NK-cell markers. The wider study: HCMV seropositivity characterized seven of the eight sequenced donors, and seronegativity one.

Following a re-call of the 5' RACE reads, TCRdb has one entry per CDR3 protein and lacks DNA. Its listing shows roughly 420,000 distinct CDR3 sequences. General study points: Expanded NKG2C+ T cell clones were not confirmed as HCMV-specific.

CDR1 is SGHDT, CDR2 YYEEEE, per germline. CDR3 length: 14 amino acids. This TCR was recovered from a woman aged 18 to 75 in good health. The chain has TRBV5-6 and TRBJ2-3; the TCRdb call, TRBD1, lacks DNA for checking. The specimen sequenced was blood T cells: a sorted CD56 or NKG2C T cell subset, CD4+ or CD8+ T cells, or bulk PBMC T cells (not recorded which). CDR3 sequence: CASSRTDTTDTQYF.